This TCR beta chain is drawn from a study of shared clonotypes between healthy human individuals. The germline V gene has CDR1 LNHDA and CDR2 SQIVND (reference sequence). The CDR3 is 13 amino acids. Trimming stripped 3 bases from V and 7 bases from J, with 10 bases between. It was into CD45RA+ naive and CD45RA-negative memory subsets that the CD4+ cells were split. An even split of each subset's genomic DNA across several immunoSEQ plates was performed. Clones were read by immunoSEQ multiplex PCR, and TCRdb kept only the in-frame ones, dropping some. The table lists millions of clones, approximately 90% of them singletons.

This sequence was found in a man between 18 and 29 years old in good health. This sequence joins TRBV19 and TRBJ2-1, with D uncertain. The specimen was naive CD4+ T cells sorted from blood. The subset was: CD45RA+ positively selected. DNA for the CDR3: TGTGCCAGTAGTATGAAGTATCGTAATGAGCAGTTCTTC. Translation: CASSMKYRNEQFF.